One sample yielded the 22 T cell receptor beta chains listed below, sequenced in a study of cytomegalovirus exposure and HLA in healthy donors. The PCR had 60 Vbeta and 13 Jbeta primers. The table came from immunoSEQ multiplex PCR; TCRdb's copy has only in-frame clones and leaves some out. The sample includes some 150,000 clones, about 80% seen only once; the top ten take about 1.5%. Sequenced: PBMCs. Receptor source: a man aged 25 to 40 in good health and CMV-seropositive.

This clone was recorded only once. CDR3 coding DNA: TGTGCCAGCAGCCTCTCCGGCGGGAGTTCAGAGACCCAGTACTTC. It encodes CASSLSGGSSETQYF. The J gene is TRBJ2-5, the V gene TRBV7-3, with 7 bases that match TRBD2. Germline assignment: CDR1 SGHTA and CDR2 FQGTGA. V trimming: 5 bases; J trimming: 4 bases; junction bases outside the gene matches: 10. The CDR3 consists of 15 residues.

This CDR3 reads CASSVGSGNTYEQYF. CDR3 in DNA: TGTGCCAGCAGCGTCGGTAGCGGGAATACTTACGAGCAGTACTTC. The rearrangement links TRBV9 to TRBJ2-7; 8 nucleotides align to TRBD2. From germline, CDR1 is SGDLS and CDR2 YYNGEE. CDR3 size: 15 residues. V lost 2 bases to trimming and J lost 4 bases; unmatched junction nucleotides: 8.

V and J are TRBV27 and TRBJ1-2; 8 positions agree with TRBD1. J was trimmed by 2 bases and V by 5 bases; bases with no gene match: 4. Germline values: CDR1 MNHEY, CDR2 SMNVEV (reference sequence). The CDR3 is 14 amino acids. The CDR3 bases are TGTGCCAGCAGTACGGACAGGGCGAACTATGGCTACACCTTC. Its translation is CASSTDRANYGYTF.

This rearrangement joins TRBV29-1 to TRBJ2-5; D may be TRBD2 (5 bases). Germline CDR1 reads SQVTM; CDR2 reads ANQGSEA. V dropped 4 bases and J dropped 4 bases, with 7 bases sitting between them. CDR3 length equals 11 residues. CDR3 loop: CSVVAGETQYF. The CDR3 DNA is TGCAGCGTTGTGGCGGGAGAGACCCAGTACTTC.

The chain has TRBV25-1 and TRBJ2-1; 9 bases agree with TRBD2. The CDR3 length is 14 residues. Germline values: CDR1 MGHDK, CDR2 SYGVNS. Trimming took 3 bases from V and 6 from J; bases not matched to a gene: 3. CDR3 in DNA: TGTGCCAGCAGTGAGGGACTAGCAGTCAATGAGCAGTTCTTC. Amino acid sequence: CASSEGLAVNEQFF.

V is TRBV27 and J is TRBJ2-5; 8 bases fit TRBD2. Germline-derived CDR1 and CDR2 are MNHEY and SMNVEV (reference sequence). V gave up 8 bases and J gave up 2 bases; unmatched junction bases: 1. The CDR3 sequence is 12 residues long. The CDR3 sequence is CASRGGQETQYF. The CDR3 region has the DNA TGTGCCAGCCGGGGGGGTCAAGAGACCCAGTACTTC.

V gene TRBV5-6 combines with J gene TRBJ2-3, with 8 nucleotides matching TRBD2. V dropped 4 bases and J dropped 2; count of bases not matched to a gene: 12. CDR1 is SGHDT and CDR2 is YYEEEE in the germline V gene. This CDR3 is 17 amino acids long. In nucleotides, the CDR3 is TGTGCCAGCAGCAAACCAGAGGTAGCGGGGTCCACAGATACGCAGTATTTT. Its protein is CASSKPEVAGSTDTQYF.

The chain employs TRBV19 and TRBJ2-7; D remains ambiguous. Germline V CDR1 and CDR2: LNHDA, SQIVND (reference sequence). There are 16 residues in the CDR3. Trimming took 0 bases from V and 2 from J, leaving 14 bases between them. The CDR3 coding sequence is TGTGCCAGTAGTATAGATCGTCCAGGCCTTACCTACGAGCAGTACTTC. This sequence encodes CASSIDRPGLTYEQYF.

The chain uses TRBV10-3 and TRBJ1-1; 8 bases fit TRBD1. CDR1 is ENHRY and CDR2 is SYGVKD in the germline V gene. Trimming at V came to 5 bases and at J to 0 bases, leaving 2 bases not matched to a gene. CDR3 size: 14 residues. CDR3 DNA sequence: TGTGCCATCAGTCAGGGGGCGGTGAACACTGAAGCTTTCTTT. This codes for CAISQGAVNTEAFF.

This clone has just one count. The chain combines TRBV5-1 with TRBJ2-4, with TRBD1 identical over 8 bases. Germline CDR1 reads SGHRS; CDR2 reads YFSETQ. The V segment lost 0 bases and the J segment 6 bases; nucleotides outside the gene matches: 5. This CDR3 is 15 amino acids long. CDR3 residues: CASSLAAGGGNIQYF. The CDR3 nucleotides are TGCGCCAGCAGCTTGGCTGCAGGGGGCGGAAACATTCAGTACTTC. Full variable domain (missing parts from reference TRBV5-1 and TRBJ2-4): KAGVTQTPRYLIKTRGQQVTLSCSPISGHRSVSWYQQTPGQGLQFLFEYFSETQRNKGNFPGRFSGRQFSNSRSEMNVSTLELGDSALYLCASSLAAGGGNIQYFGAGTRLSVL.

The chain is built from TRBV28 and TRBJ2-6; D may be TRBD2 (5 bases). There are 17 residues in the CDR3. In germline, CDR1 is MDHEN, CDR2 SYDVKM. V lost 5 bases, J lost 0 bases, and 14 bases lay in between. CDR3 residues: CASSRRALISGANVLTF. CDR3 nucleotide sequence: TGTGCCAGCAGTCGGCGGGCCCTCATCTCTGGGGCCAACGTCCTGACTTTC.

This chain links TRBV10-1 with TRBJ2-1; a possible D gene is TRBD2 (6 bases). The V gene lost 2 bases and the J gene lost 3 bases, with 11 bases spanning the gap. Germline V gene lookup returns CDR1 WNHNN and CDR2 SYGVQD (reference sequence). CDR3 length: 15 residues. The CDR3 DNA sequence: TGCGCCAGCAGTGAGGGAAGCGGGCTCTACAATGAGCAGTTCTTC. It specifies CASSEGSGLYNEQFF.

The chain combines TRBV30 with TRBJ1-2; D gene unclear. V dropped 0 bases and J dropped 4 bases, with 9 bases sitting between them. Germline V gene sequence: CDR1 GTSNPN, CDR2 SVGIG (reference sequence). The CDR3 sequence is 13 residues long. CDR3 sequence reads: CAWSVGSLYGYTF. The CDR3 region has the DNA TGTGCCTGGAGTGTCGGGAGTCTCTATGGCTACACCTTC.

The chain employs TRBV5-6 and TRBJ1-4; D remains unclear. Germline assignment: CDR1 SGHDT and CDR2 YYEEEE. V lost 1 base and J 10 bases, leaving 17 bases between the germline ends. This CDR3 is 15 amino acids long. The CDR3 coding sequence is TGTGCCAGCAGCTTGAGGAACCTCAAATCGGGAAAACTGTTTTTT. As protein: CASSLRNLKSGKLFF.

The V gene is TRBV5-1, the J gene TRBJ1-2; tentative D call: TRBD1 (5 bases). CDR3 length: 14 residues. V lost 6 bases and J 0 bases, leaving 12 bases between the germline ends. CDR1 SGHRS and CDR2 YFSETQ come from the germline V gene. CDR3 bases: TGCGCCAGCACGCGAGACAGAGCTAACTATGGCTACACCTTC. Translating it yields CASTRDRANYGYTF.

The V gene is TRBV12-2, the J gene TRBJ2-1; the DNA was not used to check the table's D call, TRBD1. TRBV12-2 is marked as a pseudogene. The CDR3 is 16 residues long. The CDR3 loop reads CASRFPGTGLRNEQFF. In DNA form, the CDR3 reads TGTGCAAGTCGCTTTCCGGGGACAGGGTTACGAAATGAGCAGTTCTTC.

V usage is TRBV28 and J usage is TRBJ2-1; D unresolved. From germline, CDR1 is MDHEN and CDR2 SYDVKM. CDR3 length: 12 residues. The V and J ends lost 2 bases and 9 bases respectively, with 8 bases between them. DNA of the CDR3: TGTGCCAGCAGTTTAGGAGCTAGTGAGCAGTTCTTC. This codes for CASSLGASEQFF.

In regard to this clone: One end of the junction fails to match germline, which may point to a read error. The J gene is TRBJ1-1, the V gene TRBV10-3; weak D call: TRBD1 (6 bases). There are 15 residues in the CDR3. CDR1 is ENHRY, CDR2 SYGVKD, per germline. As DNA, the CDR3 is TGTGCCACTACAGGGATTCCTCCTCTGAACACTGACGCTTTCTTT. As protein: CATTGIPPLNTDAFF.

This chain uses TRBV7-6 with TRBJ2-1; 10 positions match TRBD1. This CDR3 is built from 14 residues. CDR1 and CDR2 from the germline V gene are SGHVS and FNYEAQ. Trimming at V came to 1 base and at J to 6 bases, leaving 0 bases not matched to a gene. The CDR3 DNA follows: TGTGCCAGCAGCTTAGGGACAGGGGGCAATGAGCAGTTCTTC. As protein: CASSLGTGGNEQFF.

The chain is built from TRBV18 and TRBJ2-7; no definite D call. The CDR3 is made up of 13 amino acids. V was pared by 0 bases and J by 6 bases, with 9 bases between. From germline, CDR1 is KGHSH and CDR2 LQKENI. CDR3 protein: CASSPPSGSEQYF. The CDR3 DNA reads as TGTGCCAGCTCACCACCCTCAGGAAGCGAGCAGTACTTC. Filled out from reference TRBV18 and TRBJ2-7, the complete variable domain reads NAGVMQNPRHLVRRRGQEARLRCSPMKGHSHVYWYRQLPEEGLKFMVYLQKENIIDESGMPKERFSAEFPKEGPSILRIQQVVRGDSAAYFCASSPPSGSEQYFGPGTRLTVT.

This clone appeared once. The V gene is TRBV7-3, the J gene TRBJ2-2, with D hard to call. Trimming removed 5 bases from V and 1 base from J, with 8 bases in between. CDR3 length equals 14 residues. Germline CDR1 SGHTA, CDR2 FQGTGA. In DNA form, the CDR3 reads TGTGCCAGCAGCCGCGTTGGGAACACCGGGGAGCTGTTTTTT. It specifies CASSRVGNTGELFF.

This chain links TRBV11-2 with TRBJ2-2, with a tentative D call TRBD2 (6 bases). This CDR3 is built from 15 residues. Looked up from germline, CDR1 is SGHAT and CDR2 is FQNNGV. V lost 1 base, J lost 7 bases, and 13 bases lay in between. CDR3 residues: CASSLAGSTHGELFF. In DNA, the CDR3 is TGTGCCAGCAGCTTAGCCGGGAGCACACACGGGGAGCTGTTTTTT.